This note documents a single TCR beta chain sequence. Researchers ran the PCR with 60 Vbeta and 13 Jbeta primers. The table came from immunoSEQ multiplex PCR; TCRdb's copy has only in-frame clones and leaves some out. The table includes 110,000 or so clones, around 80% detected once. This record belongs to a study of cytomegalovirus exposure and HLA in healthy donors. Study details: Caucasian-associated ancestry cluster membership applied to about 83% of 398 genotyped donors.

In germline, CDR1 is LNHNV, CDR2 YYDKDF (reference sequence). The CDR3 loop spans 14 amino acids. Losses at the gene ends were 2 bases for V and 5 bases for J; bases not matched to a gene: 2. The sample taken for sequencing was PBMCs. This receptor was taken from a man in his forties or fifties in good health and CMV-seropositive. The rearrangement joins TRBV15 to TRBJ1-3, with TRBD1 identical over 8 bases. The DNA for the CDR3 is TGTGCCACCAGCAGACGGACAGGGCGAAACACCATATATTTT. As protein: CATSRRTGRNTIYF.